The source of this TCR beta chain is a study of blood T cell repertoires in COVID-19. Overall study context: Spain, Italy and the United States supplied samples that represented acute and convalescent COVID-19.

Clinical history as reported by participants underpinned cohort assignment. TCRdb's copy holds only in-frame clones and misses some; the assay was immunoSEQ multiplex PCR. Of about 320,000 clones in the sample, about 88% were seen once. With V trimmed by 2 bases and J by 7 bases, 9 bases remained unmatched. The CDR3 is made up of 16 amino acids. CDR1 and CDR2 from the germline V gene are MGHRA and YSYEKL. The chain is built from TRBV4-1 and TRBJ2-1; 9 positions agree with TRBD1. The sequence came from a man aged 55 to 70 who had recovered from COVID-19. Sequencing was carried out using PBMCs or T cells enriched from blood (not recorded which). The CDR3 nucleotides are TGCGCCAGCAGCCAAACCCGGGACAGGGTTAGAAATGAGCAGTTCTTC. Encoded protein: CASSQTRDRVRNEQFF.